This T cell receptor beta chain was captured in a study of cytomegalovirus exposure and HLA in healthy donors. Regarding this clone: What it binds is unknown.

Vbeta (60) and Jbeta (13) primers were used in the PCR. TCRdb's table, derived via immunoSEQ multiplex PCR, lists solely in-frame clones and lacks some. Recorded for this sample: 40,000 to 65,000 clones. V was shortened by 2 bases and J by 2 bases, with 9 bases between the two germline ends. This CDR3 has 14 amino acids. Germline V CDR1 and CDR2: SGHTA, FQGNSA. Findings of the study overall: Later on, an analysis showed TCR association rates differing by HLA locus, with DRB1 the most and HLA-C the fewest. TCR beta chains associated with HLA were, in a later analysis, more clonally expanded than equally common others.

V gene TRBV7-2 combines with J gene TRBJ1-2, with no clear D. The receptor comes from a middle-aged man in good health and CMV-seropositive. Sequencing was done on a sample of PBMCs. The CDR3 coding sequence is TGTGCCAGCAGCTTAAATGCGGCCAACTATGGCTACACCTTC. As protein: CASSLNAANYGYTF.